The 28 T cell receptor beta chains listed next were all sequenced from one sample in a study of T cells in localized non-small cell lung cancer. Libraries were prepared by immunoSEQ multiplex PCR; TCRdb keeps only in-frame clonotypes and omits some of them. The top ten clones hold roughly 8.6% of a sample with thousands of clones, less than 20% of them seen once. Sequences were derived from lung tumor tissue, sampled before any cancer treatment. Every receptor here comes from a woman aged 40-70 years with stage III squamous cell lung carcinoma.

The CDR3 nucleotides are TGTGCCACCAGCAGAGATCGGGAGACCCAATTCCGTGGCTACACCTTC. Amino acid sequence: CATSRDRETQFRGYTF. The chain couples TRBV15 to TRBJ1-2; D is undetermined. Germline V lookup: CDR1 LNHNV, CDR2 YYDKDF (reference sequence). The CDR3 contains 16 residues. Trimming took 0 bases from V and 7 from J, leaving 18 bases between them. Variable domain in full (rest from reference TRBV15 and TRBJ1-2): DAMVIQNPRYQVTQFGKPVTLSCSQTLNHNVMYWYQQKSSQAPKLLFHYYDKDFNNEADTPDNFQSRRPNTSFCFLDIRSPGLGDTAMYLCATSRDRETQFRGYTFGSGTRLTVV.

This chain connects TRBV5-1 to TRBJ1-2; D perhaps matches TRBD1 (5 bases). Trimming took off 0 bases at V and 4 bases at J, with 10 bases between the two ends. This CDR3 contains 14 residues. CDR1 and CDR2 (germline): SGHRS, YFSETQ. The chain's CDR3 is CASSLAPDSYGYTF. The CDR3 DNA follows: TGCGCCAGCAGCTTGGCCCCCGACAGCTATGGCTACACCTTC.

This chain connects TRBV18 to TRBJ2-3; D may be TRBD2 (5 bases). The germline V gene has CDR1 KGHSH and CDR2 LQKENI. The CDR3 has 16 amino acids. V dropped 2 bases and J dropped 6 bases, with 18 bases sitting between them. The CDR3 sequence: CASSPRAGSGKDTQYF. DNA of the CDR3: TGTGCCAGCTCACCAAGGGCAGGCTCCGGGAAGGATACGCAGTATTTT.

Judged by abundance, this clone is large. The V and J genes are TRBV18 and TRBJ2-2; maybe TRBD2 (6 bases). The CDR3 length is 15 residues. V was shortened by 0 bases and J by 6 bases, with 11 bases between the two germline ends. Per germline, CDR1 KGHSH and CDR2 LQKENI. The CDR3 DNA sequence: TGTGCCAGCTCACCACCGAACACGGGGGCCGGGGAGCTGTTTTTT. Protein: CASSPPNTGAGELFF.

The chain uses TRBV9 and TRBJ1-4; 7 bases fit TRBD1. With 2 bases clipped from V and 5 bases from J, the junction kept 3 bases outside the gene matches. CDR1 is SGDLS, CDR2 YYNGEE, per germline. The CDR3 totals 14 residues. The CDR3 spells CASSVGTVNEKLFF. In DNA, the CDR3 is TGTGCCAGCAGCGTCGGGACAGTCAATGAAAAACTGTTTTTT. The full variable domain, rest sourced from reference TRBV9 and TRBJ1-4, is DSGVTQTPKHLITATGQRVTLRCSPRSGDLSVYWYQQSLDQGLQFLIQYYNGEERAKGNILERFSAQQFPDLHSELNLSSLELGDSALYFCASSVGTVNEKLFFGSGTQLSVL.

This chain uses TRBV9 with TRBJ2-5, with 8 bases aligning to TRBD1. V was clipped by 6 bases and J by 5 bases; unmatched bases: 9. Germline V gives CDR1 SGDLS, CDR2 YYNGEE. CDR3 length equals 14 residues. The CDR3 loop reads CASNGQGNAETQYF. DNA for the CDR3: TGTGCCAGCAACGGACAGGGAAATGCGGAGACCCAGTACTTC.

The rearrangement links TRBV5-1 to TRBJ1-2, with D perhaps matching TRBD1 (5 bases). Germline CDR1 SGHRS, CDR2 YFSETQ. The V end lost 0 bases, the J end lost 7 bases, and 22 bases lay between the germline ends. The CDR3 totals 17 residues. The CDR3 coding sequence is TGCGCCAGCAGCTTGGCCTTGACTGGGACGTTCGGGGGTGGCTACACCTTC. It is translated as CASSLALTGTFGGGYTF.

This clone was found a few times. This chain joins TRBV30 and TRBJ2-3; D is unclear. The germline gives CDR1 GTSNPN, CDR2 SVGIG (reference sequence). The CDR3 totals 14 residues. Deletions cut 1 base from V and 10 bases from J, with 18 bases between. The CDR3 region is CAWSAGLLRSAQYF. Written as DNA, the CDR3 is TGTGCCTGGAGTGCTGGGTTGCTCAGGTCGGCGCAGTATTTT.

This clone was seen more than once but under ten times. V is TRBV11-3 and J is TRBJ2-1; TRBD1 matches 7 bases. The CDR3 contains 15 residues. Losses at the gene ends were 8 bases for V and 0 bases for J; bases not matched to a gene: 7. Germline lookup yields CDR1 SGHNT and CDR2 YENEEA. Here the CDR3 DNA reads TGTGCCAGCGGGCCCGGGGACAGCTCCTACAATGAGCAGTTCTTC. Its translation: CASGPGDSSYNEQFF. The full variable domain, its missing parts supplied by reference TRBV11-3 and TRBJ2-1, is EAGVVQSPRYKIIEKKQPVAFWCNPISGHNTLYWYLQNLGQGPELLIRYENEEAVDDSQLPKDRFSAERLKGVDSTLKIQPAELGDSAVYLCASGPGDSSYNEQFFGPGTRLTVL.

The rearrangement joins TRBV18 to TRBJ2-1; 10 bases are a match to TRBD1. V shed 6 bases, J shed 8 bases, and the junction held 13 bases outside the gene matches. CDR1 and CDR2 (germline): KGHSH, LQKENI. The CDR3 runs 16 residues. The CDR3 DNA sequence: TGTGCCAGCTCGCTCACGATGGACAGGGGGAGGGATGAGCAGTTCTTC. Its translation: CASSLTMDRGRDEQFF.

This clone was counted a few times. The chain recombines TRBV14 with TRBJ2-7, with 7 positions matching TRBD1. Germline values: CDR1 SGHDN, CDR2 FVKESK. V dropped 1 base and J dropped 2; count of bases not matched to a gene: 5. This CDR3 region has 15 residues. Here the CDR3 DNA reads TGTGCCAGCAGCCAAGGGGGGACAGTACCCTACGAGCAGTACTTC. Translated, it gives CASSQGGTVPYEQYF.

The chain is built from TRBV11-3 and TRBJ2-3; 8 bases match TRBD2. Germline V gives CDR1 SGHNT, CDR2 YENEEA. V shed 6 bases, J shed 5 bases, and the junction held 10 bases outside the gene matches. The CDR3 spans 15 residues. The DNA of the CDR3 is TGTGCCAGCAGTTTCAAAGCGGGAGCCCGAGATACGCAGTATTTT. It encodes CASSFKAGARDTQYF.

There are many counts of this clone. The rearrangement links TRBV11-3 to TRBJ1-2; D possibly corresponds to TRBD1 (5 bases). The V end was cut by 4 bases, the J end by 2 bases, with 14 bases between. Looked up from germline, CDR1 is SGHNT and CDR2 is YENEEA. This CDR3 contains 15 residues. The CDR3 bases are TGTGCCAGCAGCTCCGGGGCCCCCCGGAACTATGGCTACACCTTC. It translates to CASSSGAPRNYGYTF.

This clone was seen only a few times. This rearrangement joins TRBV11-3 to TRBJ2-2; 8 bases are a match to TRBD1. Trimming at V came to 5 bases and at J to 7 bases, leaving 6 bases not matched to a gene. The CDR3 spans 14 residues. The germline V gene encodes CDR1 SGHNT and CDR2 YENEEA. The DNA of the CDR3 is TGTGCCAGCAGCCCGGGACAGGCCTTCGGGGAGCTGTTTTTT. This encodes CASSPGQAFGELFF.

The chain carries TRBV18 and TRBJ2-7; D may be TRBD1 (6 bases). V gave up 3 bases and J gave up 2 bases, with 11 bases separating them. The CDR3 has 14 residues. CDR1 and CDR2 (germline): KGHSH, LQKENI. As DNA, the CDR3 is TGTGCCAGCTCACCTTCCGCAGGGGCCTACGAGCAGTACTTC. As protein: CASSPSAGAYEQYF.

This rearrangement joins TRBV19 to TRBJ2-2, with 7 bases matching TRBD2. Losses at the gene ends were 4 bases for V and 0 bases for J; bases not matched to a gene: 17. Per germline, CDR1 LNHDA and CDR2 SQIVND (reference sequence). CDR3 size: 20 residues. The CDR3 nucleotides read TGTGCCAGTAGTACGACTCGTCTCTCCCGACTAGCAACGAACACCGGGGAGCTGTTTTTT. This translates into CASSTTRLSRLATNTGELFF.

This clone was counted only a few times. This sequence joins TRBV9 and TRBJ2-2; D tentatively fits TRBD1 or TRBD2 (5 bases each). In germline, CDR1 is SGDLS, CDR2 YYNGEE. With 7 bases removed from V and 2 bases from J, the gap between germline ends came to 12 bases. The CDR3 contains 14 residues. CDR3 bases: TGTGCCAGCCAGAGGGGCTTTAACACCGGGGAGCTGTTTTTT. It specifies CASQRGFNTGELFF.

The table lists this clone with a few counts. The DNA of the CDR3 is TGTGCCAGCAGTGATCAGTACTTTAGCTCCTACGAGCAGTACTTC. Amino acids: CASSDQYFSSYEQYF. J is TRBJ2-7 and V is TRBV6-8; no reliable D call. V was cut by 5 bases and J by 0 bases, with 14 bases left in between. This CDR3 is 15 amino acids long. CDR1 MNHGY and CDR2 SAAAGT come from the germline V gene.

This clone was found a few times. The J gene is TRBJ1-3, the V gene TRBV6-8; D uncertain. The CDR3 has 13 residues. CDR1 MNHGY and CDR2 SAAAGT come from the germline V gene. V gave up 5 bases and J gave up 0 bases, with 5 bases separating them. The CDR3 DNA reads as TGTGCCAGCAGTGTCCACTCTGGAAACACCATATATTTT. Its protein product is CASSVHSGNTIYF.

The chain combines TRBV19 with TRBJ2-7; D is unclear. The CDR3 has 13 amino acids. The germline CDR1 and CDR2 sequences are LNHDA and SQIVND (reference sequence). V lost 3 bases to trimming and J lost 3 bases, with 9 bases between them. The CDR3 nucleotides are TGTGCCAGTAGTATCTCCTTGGGCTACGAGCAGTACTTC. It is translated as CASSISLGYEQYF.

The chain combines TRBV29-1 with TRBJ2-3, with D possibly being TRBD1 or TRBD2 (5 bases each). The CDR3 spans 14 residues. Germline V gene sequence: CDR1 SQVTM, CDR2 ANQGSEA. V lost 6 bases to trimming and J lost 3 bases, with 16 bases between them. CDR3 residues: CSVAGTTETDTQYF. CDR3 DNA sequence: TGCAGCGTCGCTGGGACCACGGAGACAGATACGCAGTATTTT.

This chain uses TRBV19 with TRBJ2-1; 12 bases are shared with TRBD2. Germline loops: CDR1 LNHDA, CDR2 SQIVND (reference sequence). The CDR3 runs 16 residues. The ends lost 7 bases at V and 6 bases at J; junction bases unmatched: 10. The CDR3 DNA reads TGTGCCAGTACCCGGGACCGACTAGCGGGAGTCAATGAGCAGTTCTTC. The encoded protein is CASTRDRLAGVNEQFF.

The chain carries TRBV28 and TRBJ1-3; 12 nucleotides match TRBD1. There are 15 residues in the CDR3. Germline V lookup: CDR1 MDHEN, CDR2 SYDVKM. Trimming removed 6 bases from V and 2 bases from J; junction bases left unmatched: 2. CDR3 sequence (DNA): TGTGCCAGCAGGGGACAGGGGGCTGCTGGAAACACCATATATTTT. This encodes CASRGQGAAGNTIYF.

This clone was found many times. The J gene is TRBJ2-3, the V gene TRBV9; 10 nucleotides line up with TRBD2. V was clipped by 0 bases and J by 1 base; unmatched bases: 11. This CDR3 has 19 residues. Germline CDR1 and CDR2: SGDLS and YYNGEE. The CDR3 DNA is TGTGCCAGCAGCGTAGAGGGAGGGGATAGCGGGAGGCGCACAGATACGCAGTATTTT. Encoded protein: CASSVEGGDSGRRTDTQYF. The full variable domain, in which reference TRBV9 and TRBJ2-3 provide the parts outside the CDR3, is DSGVTQTPKHLITATGQRVTLRCSPRSGDLSVYWYQQSLDQGLQFLIQYYNGEERAKGNILERFSAQQFPDLHSELNLSSLELGDSALYFCASSVEGGDSGRRTDTQYFGPGTRLTVL.

This chain links TRBV1 with TRBJ1-2. TRBV1 is listed as a pseudogene. The CDR3 spans 17 residues. DNA for the CDR3: TGCGCCAGCAGCCAAGAGGGGGTACAAGAGAAGAGCTATGGCTACACCTTC. Protein sequence: CASSQEGVQEKSYGYTF.

This clone was seen a few times. The gene calls are TRBV9 and TRBJ1-2; 7 nucleotides agree with TRBD1. The germline V gene encodes CDR1 SGDLS and CDR2 YYNGEE. The V and J ends lost 5 bases and 2 bases, in that order; junction bases with no gene match: 9. CDR3 length equals 15 residues. The CDR3 nucleotides are TGTGCCAGCAGACCAGACAGGGTTCCGAACTATGGCTACACCTTC. It specifies CASRPDRVPNYGYTF.

This clone was seen more than once but under ten times. The rearrangement joins TRBV14 to TRBJ2-1, with 9 bases identical to TRBD2. The junction had 12 bases not matched to a gene; V was cut back by 4 bases and J by 5 bases. The CDR3 spans 17 residues. Germline loops: CDR1 SGHDN, CDR2 FVKESK. Here the CDR3 DNA reads TGTGCCAGCAGCCCAGGGGGTAGCGGGAGACCCGACAATGAGCAGTTCTTC. It yields the protein CASSPGGSGRPDNEQFF.

This clone was picked up a small number of times. The chain links TRBV11-3 to TRBJ2-1; D remains unclear. This CDR3 is built from 15 residues. In germline, CDR1 is SGHNT, CDR2 YENEEA. V lost 5 bases and J lost 1, with 12 bases in between. CDR3: CASSPSYGSYNEQFF. CDR3 bases: TGTGCCAGCAGCCCCAGTTACGGGTCCTACAATGAGCAGTTCTTC.